These 14 T cell receptor beta chains were sequenced from one sample in a study of tissue T cells after allogeneic stem cell transplantation (dated by TCRdb to 2021 to 2024). The time point label corresponds to: human tissue collected at research (rapid) autopsy. The library came from the immunoSEQ multiplex PCR assay. TCRdb's version of the immuneACCESS table is confined to in-frame rearrangements and falls short of the full clone set. An unresolved V gene accounts for under half of the shortfall where checked; the remainder is of unknown origin. For this sample there are under 2,500 clones; about 76% appear just once. 5.5% to 6.5% of the sample is held by the ten biggest clonotypes. Here the sequenced sample was ileal tissue, taken at autopsy. The receptors come from a male patient aged 40 to 70 with steroid-refractory graft-versus-host disease after an allogeneic stem cell transplant. After a transplant, the graft donor may have provided part of the T cells.

The rearrangement joins TRBV4-3 to TRBJ2-7, with a possible D match to TRBD2 (6 bases). The germline V gene encodes CDR1 LGHNA and CDR2 YSLEER. The ends were cut back, 0 bases at V and 4 bases at J, with 7 bases in the middle. This CDR3 has 13 residues. CDR3 residues: CASSQDGGYEQYF. CDR3 nucleotides: TGCGCCAGCAGCCAAGATGGAGGGTACGAGCAGTACTTC.

This clone has just a few counts. Written as DNA, the CDR3 is TGTGCCAGTAGTTCCGGGACAGCTGTCTATAATTCACCCCTCCACTTT. Its translation: CASSSGTAVYNSPLHF. The V call is TRBV19, the J call TRBJ1-6, with 7 bases lining up with TRBD1. V shed 5 bases and J 3 bases; nucleotides not matched to a gene: 7. The V gene's germline CDR1 is LNHDA and CDR2 SQIVND (reference sequence). This CDR3 spans 16 amino acids.

This clone was seen a few times. The chain employs TRBV3-1 (or the pseudogene TRBV3-2) and TRBJ2-1; 8 bases map to TRBD1. The germline gives CDR1 LGHDT, CDR2 YNNKEL (reference sequence). The V segment lost 2 bases and the J segment 7 bases; nucleotides outside the gene matches: 7. The CDR3 spans 15 residues. The CDR3 bases are TGTGCCAGCAGCCAACGTCAGGGGGCGCGAAATGAGCAGTTCTTC. It codes for CASSQRQGARNEQFF.

This chain joins TRBV7-2 and TRBJ2-1, with TRBD2 matching 7 bases. With 5 bases clipped from V and 0 bases from J, the junction kept 10 bases outside the gene matches. This CDR3 spans 17 amino acids. Germline V gene sequence: CDR1 SGHTA, CDR2 FQGNSA. The CDR3 spells CASSKRGTQSSYNEQFF. Written as DNA, the CDR3 is TGTGCCAGCAGCAAGCGGGGCACCCAGAGCTCCTACAATGAGCAGTTCTTC.

This chain joins TRBV7-2 and TRBJ2-3; D is uncertain. The germline CDR1 and CDR2 sequences are SGHTA and FQGNSA. Trimming took off 5 bases at V and 1 base at J, with 10 bases between the two ends. CDR3 length: 14 amino acids. CDR3 DNA sequence: TGTGCCAGCAGCCCTAATGGGGGCACAGATACGCAGTATTTT. Its protein product is CASSPNGGTDTQYF.

The chain has TRBV29-1 and TRBJ1-1, with TRBD1 matching over 11 bases. Germline CDR1 and CDR2: SQVTM and ANQGSEA. The CDR3 runs 20 residues. Germline trimming cut 0 bases from V and 1 base from J; bases unmatched to any gene: 16. The CDR3 DNA sequence: TGCAGCGTTGAAGACGGACAGGGGGCTACCTGGCTAGTGAAGAACACTGAAGCTTTCTTT. Residues: CSVEDGQGATWLVKNTEAFF.

The gene calls are TRBV3-1 (or the pseudogene TRBV3-2) and TRBJ2-1, with D possibly being TRBD1 or TRBD2 (5 bases each). Germline CDR1 is LGHDT and CDR2 is YNNKEL (reference sequence). The CDR3 is 15 residues long. Trimming removed 2 bases at V and 4 bases at J, with 12 bases between. The CDR3 nucleotides read TGTGCCAGCAGCCAACCCGGGACCCATTACAATGAGCAGTTCTTC. Amino acids: CASSQPGTHYNEQFF.

This clone occurred once. The J gene is TRBJ2-1, the V gene TRBV10-3, with D possibly matching TRBD2 (6 bases). Germline lookup yields CDR1 ENHRY and CDR2 SYGVKD. The ends were cut back, 3 bases at V and 9 bases at J, with 12 bases in the middle. The CDR3 spans 13 residues. In nucleotides, the CDR3 is TGTGCCATCAGTGACCCGGGACTGCCTGAGCAGTTCTTC. Protein: CAISDPGLPEQFF.

The chain has TRBV30 and TRBJ1-4; D remains ambiguous. The CDR3 extends over 15 amino acids. In germline, CDR1 is GTSNPN, CDR2 SVGIG (reference sequence). V lost 8 bases to trimming and J lost 3 bases, with 19 bases between them. The CDR3 bases are TGTGCCACTTCGCGGGCGCCCCCGCCTAATGAAAAACTGTTTTTT. Protein product: CATSRAPPPNEKLFF.

This clone has just a few counts. The chain carries TRBV6-2 or TRBV6-3 and TRBJ1-5; tentative D call: TRBD1 (5 bases). Germline lookup yields CDR1 MNHEY and CDR2 SVGEGT. The ends were cut back, 2 bases at V and 7 bases at J, with 12 bases in the middle. The CDR3 totals 14 residues. The CDR3 nucleotides read TGTGCCAGCAGTTACGGGGGAGGCAGGCAGCCCCAGCATTTT. Translation gives CASSYGGGRQPQHF.

V is TRBV3-1 (or the pseudogene TRBV3-2) and J is TRBJ2-1, with 7 bases that match TRBD2. Germline-derived CDR1 and CDR2 are LGHDT and YNNKEL (reference sequence). Germline trimming cut 4 bases from V and 7 bases from J; bases unmatched to any gene: 7. CDR3 length: 14 amino acids. The CDR3 region is CASSPAGPRNEQFF. CDR3 DNA sequence: TGTGCCAGCAGCCCAGCGGGGCCGAGAAATGAGCAGTTCTTC.

The rearrangement uses TRBV5-1 and TRBJ2-7; D is unclear. The germline V and J ends were trimmed by 0 bases and 6 bases, with 10 bases remaining between them. The CDR3 consists of 13 residues. In germline, CDR1 is SGHRS, CDR2 YFSETQ. The CDR3 is CASSLAKDGEQYF. The CDR3 nucleotides read TGCGCCAGCAGCTTGGCCAAGGACGGCGAGCAGTACTTC.

This chain links TRBV12-3 or TRBV12-4 with TRBJ1-5; TRBD1 matches at 7 bases. J was trimmed by 6 bases and V by 6 bases; bases with no gene match: 5. This CDR3 comprises 13 residues. CDR3 DNA: TGTGCCAGCAGGGGGACAGATGGTCAGCCCCAGCATTTT. Amino acids: CASRGTDGQPQHF.

This chain's CDR3 is CSVQGSGEKLFF. The DNA of the CDR3 is TGCAGCGTCCAGGGGAGTGGTGAAAAACTGTTTTTT. This sequence joins TRBV29-1 and TRBJ1-4; weak D call: TRBD1 (6 bases). Trimming pared 6 bases from V and 7 bases from J, leaving 12 bases between. Germline V gene lookup returns CDR1 SQVTM and CDR2 ANQGSEA. The CDR3 runs to 12 residues.